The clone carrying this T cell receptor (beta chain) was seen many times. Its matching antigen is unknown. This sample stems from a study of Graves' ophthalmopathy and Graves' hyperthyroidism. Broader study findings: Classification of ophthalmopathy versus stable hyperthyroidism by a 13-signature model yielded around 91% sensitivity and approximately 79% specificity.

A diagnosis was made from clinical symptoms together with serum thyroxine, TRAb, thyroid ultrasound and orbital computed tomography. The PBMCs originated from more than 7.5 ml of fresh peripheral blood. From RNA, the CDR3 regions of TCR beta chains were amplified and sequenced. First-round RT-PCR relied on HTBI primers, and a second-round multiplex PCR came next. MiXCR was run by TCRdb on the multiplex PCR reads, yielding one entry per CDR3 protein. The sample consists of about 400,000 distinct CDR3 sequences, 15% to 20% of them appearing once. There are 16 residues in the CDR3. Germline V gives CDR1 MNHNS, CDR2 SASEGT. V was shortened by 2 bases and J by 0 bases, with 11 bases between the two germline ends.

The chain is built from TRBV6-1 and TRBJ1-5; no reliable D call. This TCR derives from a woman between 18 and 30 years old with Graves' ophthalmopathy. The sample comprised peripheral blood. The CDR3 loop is CASSELAPYSNQPQHF. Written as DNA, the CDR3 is TGTGCCAGCAGTGAATTGGCCCCATATAGCAATCAGCCCCAGCATTTT.